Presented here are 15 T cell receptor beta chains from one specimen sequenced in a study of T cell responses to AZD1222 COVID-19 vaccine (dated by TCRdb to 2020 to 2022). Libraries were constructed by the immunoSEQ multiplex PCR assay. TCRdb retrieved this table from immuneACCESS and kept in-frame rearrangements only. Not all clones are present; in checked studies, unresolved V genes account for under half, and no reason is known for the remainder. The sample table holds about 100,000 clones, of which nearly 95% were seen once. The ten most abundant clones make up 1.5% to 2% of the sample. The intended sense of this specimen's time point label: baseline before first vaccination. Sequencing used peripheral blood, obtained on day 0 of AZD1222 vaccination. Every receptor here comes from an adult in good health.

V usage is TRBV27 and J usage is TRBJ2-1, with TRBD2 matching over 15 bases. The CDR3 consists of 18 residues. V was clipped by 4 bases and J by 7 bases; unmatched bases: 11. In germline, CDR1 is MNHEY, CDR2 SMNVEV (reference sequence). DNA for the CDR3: TGTGCCAGCAGTTATGGACTAGCGGGAGGGATAGTTCGGAATGAGCAGTTCTTC. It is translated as CASSYGLAGGIVRNEQFF.

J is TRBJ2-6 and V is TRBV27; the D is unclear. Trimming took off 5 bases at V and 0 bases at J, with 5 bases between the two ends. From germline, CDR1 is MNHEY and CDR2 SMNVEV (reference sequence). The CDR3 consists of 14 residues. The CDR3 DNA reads TGTGCCAGCAGTGGGTCCTCTGGGGCCAACGTCCTGACTTTC. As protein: CASSGSSGANVLTF.

CDR3 region: CASSLTSAYTGELFF. Here the CDR3 DNA reads TGTGCCAGCAGCTTGACTAGTGCCTACACCGGGGAGCTGTTTTTT. The V call is TRBV28, the J call TRBJ2-2, with D tentatively TRBD2 (6 bases). Germline CDR1 is MDHEN and CDR2 is SYDVKM. Trimming left V 6 bases short and J 3 bases short, with 14 bases between. The CDR3 has 15 residues.

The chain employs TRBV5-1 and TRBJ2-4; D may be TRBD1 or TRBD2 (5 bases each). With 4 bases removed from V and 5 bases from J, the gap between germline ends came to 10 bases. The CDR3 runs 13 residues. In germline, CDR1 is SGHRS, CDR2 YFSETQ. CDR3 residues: CASSRDQQNIQYF. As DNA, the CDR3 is TGCGCCAGCAGCCGGGACCAACAAAACATTCAGTACTTC.

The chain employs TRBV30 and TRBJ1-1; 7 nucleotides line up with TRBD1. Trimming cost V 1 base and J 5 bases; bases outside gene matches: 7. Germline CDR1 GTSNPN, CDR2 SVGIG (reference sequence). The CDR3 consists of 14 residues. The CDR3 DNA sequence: TGTGCCTGGAGTGGAGGGGGCGGTGGGACTGAAGCTTTCTTT. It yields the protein CAWSGGGGGTEAFF.

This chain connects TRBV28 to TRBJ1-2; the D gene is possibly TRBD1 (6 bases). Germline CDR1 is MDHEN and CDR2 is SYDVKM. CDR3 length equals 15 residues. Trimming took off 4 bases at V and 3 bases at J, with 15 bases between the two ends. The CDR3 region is CASSSSGRGDYGYTF. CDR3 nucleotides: TGTGCCAGCAGTTCCTCGGGCAGGGGAGACTATGGCTACACCTTC.

Here the CDR3 reads CASSYPRQKSYGYTF. As DNA, the CDR3 is TGTGCCAGCAGTTACCCCCGACAGAAAAGCTATGGCTACACCTTC. This sequence joins TRBV6-6 and TRBJ1-2, with a possible D match to TRBD1 (5 bases). The germline CDR1 and CDR2 sequences are MNHNY and SVGAGI (reference sequence). The germline V and J ends were trimmed by 2 bases and 4 bases, with 14 bases remaining between them. The CDR3 totals 15 residues.

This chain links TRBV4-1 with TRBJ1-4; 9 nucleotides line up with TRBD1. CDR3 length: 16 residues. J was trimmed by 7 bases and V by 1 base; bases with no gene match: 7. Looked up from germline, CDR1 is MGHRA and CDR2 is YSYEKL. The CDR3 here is CASSQGHRQGVEKLFF. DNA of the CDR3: TGCGCCAGCAGCCAAGGACACCGACAGGGGGTTGAAAAACTGTTTTTT.

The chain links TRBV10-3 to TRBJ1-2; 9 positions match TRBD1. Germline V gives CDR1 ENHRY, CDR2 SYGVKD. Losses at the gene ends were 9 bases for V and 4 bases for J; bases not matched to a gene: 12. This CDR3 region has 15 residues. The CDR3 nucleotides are TGTGCCATGAAAAGAACAGGGGGCGCAGGCTATGGCTACACCTTC. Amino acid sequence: CAMKRTGGAGYGYTF.

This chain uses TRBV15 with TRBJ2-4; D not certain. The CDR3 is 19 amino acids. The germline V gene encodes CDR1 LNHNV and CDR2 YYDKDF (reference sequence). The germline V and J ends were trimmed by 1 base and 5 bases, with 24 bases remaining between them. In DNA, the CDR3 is TGTGCCACCAGCAGAGTGGGCTACCGATGGAGCGCGAATCAAAACATTCAGTACTTC. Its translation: CATSRVGYRWSANQNIQYF.

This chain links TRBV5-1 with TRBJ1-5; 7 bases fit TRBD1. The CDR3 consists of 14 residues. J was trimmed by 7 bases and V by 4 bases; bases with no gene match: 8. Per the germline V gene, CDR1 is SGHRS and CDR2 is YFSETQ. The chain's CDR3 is CASSPGQDQQPQHF. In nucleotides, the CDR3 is TGCGCCAGCAGCCCCGGACAGGATCAGCAGCCCCAGCATTTT.

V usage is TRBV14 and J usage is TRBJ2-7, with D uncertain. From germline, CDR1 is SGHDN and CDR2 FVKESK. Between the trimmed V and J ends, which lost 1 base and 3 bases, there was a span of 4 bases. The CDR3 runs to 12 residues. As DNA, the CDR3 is TGTGCCAGCAGCCAAGCGAACTACGAGCAGTACTTC. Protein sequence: CASSQANYEQYF.

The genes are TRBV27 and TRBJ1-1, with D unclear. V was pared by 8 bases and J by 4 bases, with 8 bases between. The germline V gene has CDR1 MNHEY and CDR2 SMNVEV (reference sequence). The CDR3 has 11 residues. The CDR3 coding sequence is TGTGCCAGCCAAGGTCGCACTGAAGCTTTCTTT. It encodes CASQGRTEAFF.

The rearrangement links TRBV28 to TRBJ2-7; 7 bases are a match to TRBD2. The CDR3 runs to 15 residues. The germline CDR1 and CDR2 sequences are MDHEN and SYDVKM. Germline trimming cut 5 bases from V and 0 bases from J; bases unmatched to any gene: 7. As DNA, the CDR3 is TGTGCCAGCAGTAGCCGGGACTACCCCTCCTACGAGCAGTACTTC. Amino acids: CASSSRDYPSYEQYF.

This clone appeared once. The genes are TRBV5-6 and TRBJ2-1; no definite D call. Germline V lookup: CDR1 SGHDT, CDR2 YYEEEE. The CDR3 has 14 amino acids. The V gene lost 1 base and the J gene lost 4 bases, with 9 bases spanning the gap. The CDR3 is CASSLLPQYNEQFF. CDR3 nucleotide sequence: TGTGCCAGCAGCTTGTTACCTCAATACAATGAGCAGTTCTTC.